This passage covers 31 T cell receptor beta chains from one sample sequenced in a study of human T cells and chemical hapten exposure. Sample time point: pre-sensitization, week 0. Described treatment: therapeutic diphenylcyclopropenone sensitization with weekly scalp DPC. MiXCR, run by TCRdb on the RACE reads, gives a single entry per CDR3 protein. This table holds around 120,000 distinct CDR3 sequences, approximately 13% found once. Sequencing used whole blood, obtained in connection with sensitization to the hapten diphenylcyclopropenone (DPC). These receptors were obtained from a woman aged 18-29 years with alopecia areata. Some clones in this sample may be carry-over from other donors' samples.

The chain is built from TRBV27 and TRBJ1-2, with D possibly being TRBD1 (5 bases). This CDR3 is built from 14 residues. The ends were cut back, 0 bases at V and 8 bases at J, with 13 bases in the middle. CDR1 and CDR2 from the germline V gene are MNHEY and SMNVEV (reference sequence). The CDR3 reads CASSLSSGAGGYTF. CDR3 DNA sequence: TGTGCCAGCAGTTTATCGTCCGGGGCTGGCGGCTACACCTTC.

This clonotype has a handful of counts. The chain links TRBV20-1 to TRBJ1-5; 7 positions agree with TRBD1. CDR3 length: 14 amino acids. Germline CDR1 reads DFQATT; CDR2 reads SNEGSKA (reference sequence). The V gene end was trimmed by 6 bases and the J gene end by 8 bases; junction bases not matched to a gene: 13. CDR3 DNA sequence: TGCAGTGCGGGACCCGGGACAGTACGGGAGCCCCAGCATTTT. Translation: CSAGPGTVREPQHF.

Many counts were recorded for this clonotype. This CDR3 reads CSARDPSGGSTEAFF. CDR3 DNA sequence: TGCAGTGCTAGAGATCCGTCCGGGGGGAGCACTGAAGCTTTCTTT. The chain is built from TRBV20-1 and TRBJ1-1; TRBD1 is a possible D gene (5 bases). The V and J ends lost 0 bases and 4 bases respectively, with 15 bases between them. This CDR3 region has 15 residues. Germline lookup yields CDR1 DFQATT and CDR2 SNEGSKA (reference sequence).

V gene TRBV25-1 combines with J gene TRBJ2-7, with 7 bases matching TRBD1. V shed 8 bases, J shed 4 bases, and the junction held 8 bases outside the gene matches. Per the germline V gene, CDR1 is MGHDK and CDR2 is SYGVNS. The length of the CDR3 is 13 residues. The CDR3, as DNA: TGTGCCAGCGGCGGACAGGATTCTTACGAGCAGTACTTC. Residues: CASGGQDSYEQYF.

This chain uses TRBV9 with TRBJ2-3, with 11 bases lining up with TRBD2. The CDR3 runs 15 residues. The V segment lost 1 base and the J segment 5 bases; nucleotides outside the gene matches: 3. Germline lookup yields CDR1 SGDLS and CDR2 YYNGEE. As DNA, the CDR3 is TGTGCCAGCAGCGTAACTAGCGGGGGCGGAGATACGCAGTATTTT. Amino acids: CASSVTSGGGDTQYF.

This clonotype is categorized as medium-sized. In DNA form, the CDR3 reads TGTGCCAGCAGCTTACCCAGAGAGAGCGGGGGACTGGACAATGAGCAGTTCTTC. It codes for CASSLPRESGGLDNEQFF. The chain links TRBV7-6 to TRBJ2-1, with 8 bases that match TRBD2. The germline gives CDR1 SGHVS, CDR2 FNYEAQ. This CDR3 is 18 amino acids long. V was clipped by 2 bases and J by 5 bases; unmatched bases: 14.

This clonotype was seen only a few times. The rearrangement uses TRBV11-2 and TRBJ2-1, with a possible D match to TRBD1 (6 bases). The CDR3 sequence is 12 residues long. CDR1 and CDR2 from the germline V gene are SGHAT and FQNNGV. V was shortened by 0 bases and J by 12 bases, with 9 bases between the two germline ends. The DNA of the CDR3 is TGTGCCAGCAGCTTAGACCCAGGGGCGCAGTTCTTC. Translating gives CASSLDPGAQFF.

On this clonotype: A junction end diverges from the germline sequence, so it may reflect a read error. The chain carries TRBV6-5 and TRBJ1-2, with 7 bases identical to TRBD1. The CDR3 runs 17 residues. CDR1 MNHEY and CDR2 SVGAGI come from the germline V gene. The chain's CDR3 is CASSYSSGQHLFYGCTF. The CDR3, as DNA: TGTGCCAGCAGTTACTCTTCGGGACAGCACCTCTTCTATGGCTGCACCTTC.

This clonotype was seen many times. The chain has TRBV7-8 and TRBJ2-7; 7 nucleotides line up with TRBD2. The V gene end was trimmed by 7 bases and the J gene end by 1 base; junction bases not matched to a gene: 1. This CDR3 comprises 12 residues. Germline V gene lookup returns CDR1 SGHVS and CDR2 FQNEAQ. CDR3 in amino acids: CASTSGSYEQYF. The CDR3 DNA reads TGTGCCAGCACTAGCGGTTCCTACGAGCAGTACTTC. Full variable domain (outside the CDR3, taken from reference TRBV7-8 and TRBJ2-7): GAGVSQSPRYKVAKRGQDVALRCDPISGHVSLFWYQQALGQGPEFLTYFQNEAQLDKSGLPSDRFFAERPEGSVSTLKIQRTQQEDSAVYLCASTSGSYEQYFGPGTRLTVT.

This chain links TRBV30 with TRBJ1-6, with 7 bases lining up with TRBD1. CDR1 is GTSNPN and CDR2 is SVGIG in the germline V gene (reference sequence). The junction had 3 bases not matched to a gene; V was cut back by 0 bases and J by 7 bases. This CDR3 has 14 residues. Written as DNA, the CDR3 is TGTGCCTGGAGTGTTGGACAGGACAATTCACCCCTCCACTTT. It encodes CAWSVGQDNSPLHF.

V and J are TRBV9 and TRBJ2-5, with TRBD1 identical over 7 bases. The germline V gene encodes CDR1 SGDLS and CDR2 YYNGEE. This CDR3 spans 14 amino acids. The V and J ends lost 0 bases and 3 bases, in that order; junction bases with no gene match: 2. Written as DNA, the CDR3 is TGTGCCAGCAGCGTAGGACAGGGAGAAGAGACCCAGTACTTC. It is translated as CASSVGQGEETQYF.

The chain has TRBV27 and TRBJ2-1; D is unresolved. V lost 1 base, J lost 8 bases, and 3 bases lay in between. Germline V gene sequence: CDR1 MNHEY, CDR2 SMNVEV (reference sequence). The CDR3 covers 11 residues. In nucleotides, the CDR3 is TGTGCCAGCAGTTTATTAGATGAGCAGTTCTTC. This encodes CASSLLDEQFF.

This clonotype has just a few counts. This chain connects TRBV7-2 to TRBJ2-1; D is perhaps TRBD1 (5 bases). This CDR3 spans 11 amino acids. V lost 5 bases, J lost 9 bases, and 8 bases lay in between. Germline V CDR1 and CDR2: SGHTA, FQGNSA. The CDR3 coding sequence is TGTGCCAGCAGCCCCAGGGTTGAGCAGTTCTTC. Protein: CASSPRVEQFF.

The rearrangement links TRBV18 to TRBJ1-1; D remains ambiguous. Trimming stripped 2 bases from V and 2 bases from J, with 9 bases between. CDR1 and CDR2 (germline): KGHSH, LQKENI. This CDR3 spans 14 amino acids. The CDR3 DNA follows: TGTGCCAGCTCACCAGCGCTTGCTAACACTGAAGCTTTCTTT. Amino acid sequence: CASSPALANTEAFF.

V gene TRBV21-1 combines with J gene TRBJ2-3; the D call of TRBD1 is as the table states it, not checked on the DNA. TRBV21-1 is classified as a pseudogene. This CDR3 contains 14 residues. DNA of the CDR3: TGTGCCAGCAGCTGGGGGACCAGGGCGGATACGCAGTATTTT. Its translation: CASSWGTRADTQYF.

This clonotype was found a few times. V usage is TRBV29-1 and J usage is TRBJ2-5; D is unclear. The CDR3 is 12 amino acids. Germline V gene lookup returns CDR1 SQVTM and CDR2 ANQGSEA. Trimming pared 4 bases from V and 1 base from J, leaving 7 bases between. The CDR3, as DNA: TGCAGCGTTGGGCAGTTCCAAGAGACCCAGTACTTC. It yields the protein CSVGQFQETQYF.

The V gene is TRBV7-2, the J gene TRBJ1-4; 10 bases are shared with TRBD1. This CDR3 is built from 15 residues. V shed 4 bases and J 6 bases; nucleotides not matched to a gene: 5. The germline gives CDR1 SGHTA, CDR2 FQGNSA. Here the CDR3 DNA reads TGTGCCAGCAGCTCCCGGACAGGGGGGTATGAAAAACTGTTTTTT. Protein: CASSSRTGGYEKLFF.

This clonotype was seen at least ten times. The rearrangement uses TRBV7-8 and TRBJ1-1; D is ambiguous. CDR1 is SGHVS and CDR2 is FQNEAQ in the germline V gene. The CDR3 totals 15 residues. V shed 7 bases and J shed 0 bases, with 15 bases lying between them. CDR3 nucleotide sequence: TGTGCCAGCACCGCAGGTCTATCCATGAACACTGAAGCTTTCTTT. Translation gives CASTAGLSMNTEAFF.

The V gene is TRBV3-1, the J gene TRBJ2-3, with TRBD2 matching 12 bases. Germline CDR1 reads LGHDT; CDR2 reads YNNKEL (reference sequence). CDR3 size: 16 residues. J gave up 5 bases and V 1 base, and 4 bases lay outside the gene matches. CDR3 DNA: TGTGCCAGCAGCCAAGGGCCTAGCGGGGGGGGAGATACGCAGTATTTT. Its translation: CASSQGPSGGGDTQYF.

The chain is built from TRBV28 and TRBJ2-7, with 9 bases identical to TRBD1. CDR1 is MDHEN, CDR2 SYDVKM, per germline. V lost 4 bases, J lost 4 bases, and 8 bases stayed unmatched. There are 15 residues in the CDR3. The CDR3 sequence is CASSWGTGNPYEQYF. CDR3 sequence (DNA): TGTGCCAGCAGTTGGGGGACAGGGAACCCATACGAGCAGTACTTC. Full variable domain (outside the CDR3, taken from reference TRBV28 and TRBJ2-7): DVKVTQSSRYLVKRTGEKVFLECVQDMDHENMFWYRQDPGLGLRLIYFSYDVKMKEKGDIPEGYSVSREKKERFSLILESASTNQTSMYLCASSWGTGNPYEQYFGPGTRLTVT.

As for this clonotype: Just one base apart from a much larger clone, this may be a read error. CDR3 sequence: CASSLTLQGYGYGSTF. CDR3 bases: TGTGCCAGCAGCCTGACCCTCCAGGGGTACGGCTATGGCTCCACCTTC. The chain uses TRBV3-1 and TRBJ1-2, with D possibly being TRBD1 (6 bases). The CDR3 is made up of 16 amino acids. Germline loops: CDR1 LGHDT, CDR2 YNNKEL (reference sequence). Looking up the rest from reference TRBV3-1 and TRBJ1-2 gives the full variable domain: DTAVSQTPKYLVTQMGNDKSIKCEQNLGHDTMYWYKQDSKKFLKIMFSYNNKELIINETVPNRFSPKSPDKAHLNLHINSLELGDSAVYFCASSLTLQGYGYGSTFGSGTRLTVV.

This clonotype has at least ten counts. This sequence joins TRBV29-1 and TRBJ2-1; TRBD2 might be the D (5 bases). The V end was cut by 7 bases, the J end by 7 bases, with 14 bases between. This CDR3 is built from 12 residues. In germline, CDR1 is SQVTM, CDR2 ANQGSEA. This CDR3 is CSAEGLRNEQFF. The CDR3 nucleotides read TGCAGCGCCGAGGGCCTGCGAAATGAGCAGTTCTTC.

The gene calls are TRBV30 and TRBJ2-7; D is undetermined. Trimming removed 2 bases from V and 9 bases from J, with 17 bases in between. Germline lookup yields CDR1 GTSNPN and CDR2 SVGIG (reference sequence). The CDR3 length is 13 residues. Written as DNA, the CDR3 is TGTGCCTGGAGTACTGAGCCAGAACTATCGCAGTACTTC. The encoded protein is CAWSTEPELSQYF.

The rearrangement joins TRBV5-1 to TRBJ2-5; D remains unclear. Trimming removed 1 base at V and 0 bases at J, with 7 bases between. Germline values: CDR1 SGHRS, CDR2 YFSETQ. The CDR3 length is 14 residues. The CDR3 nucleotides read TGCGCCAGCAGCTTGTACCCCTACCAAGAGACCCAGTACTTC. It specifies CASSLYPYQETQYF. The whole variable domain, filled in from reference TRBV5-1 and TRBJ2-5, reads KAGVTQTPRYLIKTRGQQVTLSCSPISGHRSVSWYQQTPGQGLQFLFEYFSETQRNKGNFPGRFSGRQFSNSRSEMNVSTLELGDSALYLCASSLYPYQETQYFGPGTRLLVL.

This clonotype was seen repeatedly, ten times or more. The V call is TRBV5-1, the J call TRBJ2-3, with 13 nucleotides matching TRBD2. This CDR3 has 16 residues. Germline V CDR1 and CDR2: SGHRS, YFSETQ. Losses at the gene ends were 4 bases for V and 2 bases for J; bases not matched to a gene: 4. The CDR3 DNA reads TGCGCCAGCAGCGCCGGGACTAGCGGGGCCACAGATACGCAGTATTTT. Its translation is CASSAGTSGATDTQYF.

V gene TRBV18 combines with J gene TRBJ1-5; possible D gene TRBD1, 6 bases. The germline V and J ends were trimmed by 8 bases and 2 bases, with 10 bases remaining between them. CDR1 KGHSH and CDR2 LQKENI come from the germline V gene. The CDR3 has 13 residues. CDR3 nucleotide sequence: TGTGCCAGCACACAGGGTGGCAATCAGCCCCAGCATTTT. It yields the protein CASTQGGNQPQHF.

The CDR3 nucleotides read TGTGCCAGCAGCCAAGGCGGGACTGCGAACACTGAAGCTTTCTTT. Translation gives CASSQGGTANTEAFF. The rearrangement uses TRBV3-1 and TRBJ1-1, with D possibly matching TRBD1 (5 bases). Trimming pared 1 base from V and 1 base from J, leaving 10 bases between. CDR1 is LGHDT and CDR2 is YNNKEL in the germline V gene (reference sequence). The CDR3 consists of 15 residues.

Ten or more counts support this clonotype. The V call is TRBV18, the J call TRBJ1-6; D unresolved. V lost 3 bases and J 5 bases, leaving 17 bases between the germline ends. CDR3 size: 17 residues. CDR1 and CDR2 from the germline V gene are KGHSH and LQKENI. For the CDR3, the DNA is TGTGCCAGCTCACCTACTTATGGGAGCCCGAATAATTCACCCCTCCACTTT. It is translated as CASSPTYGSPNNSPLHF.

In this sample, this clonotype turned up a few times. This chain joins TRBV6-2 or TRBV6-3 and TRBJ1-5; 7 bases map to TRBD1. This CDR3 contains 14 residues. Germline CDR1 and CDR2: MNHEY and SVGEGT. The junction had 4 bases not matched to a gene; V was cut back by 5 bases and J by 3 bases. The CDR3 DNA reads TGTGCCAGCAGTGCGGGACAGCTCAATCAGCCCCAGCATTTT. Protein: CASSAGQLNQPQHF.

V gene TRBV7-4 combines with J gene TRBJ2-5; TRBD2 aligns across 10 bases. Germline V gene data show CDR1 as SGHVT and CDR2 as SQSDAQ. The V segment lost 5 bases and the J segment 5 bases; nucleotides outside the gene matches: 17. This CDR3 contains 18 residues. CDR3 in amino acids: CASSPHLVAGGFLETQYF. The DNA of the CDR3 is TGTGCCAGCAGCCCTCACCTGGTAGCGGGGGGCTTCCTCGAGACCCAGTACTTC.

This clonotype was seen more than once but under ten times. J is TRBJ1-2 and V is TRBV27; D is unresolved. V lost 3 bases and J lost 2, with 13 bases in between. The CDR3 is made up of 15 amino acids. The V gene's germline CDR1 is MNHEY and CDR2 SMNVEV (reference sequence). CDR3 sequence (DNA): TGTGCCAGCAGTTTGGCAAAAGATTCGAACTATGGCTACACCTTC. It codes for CASSLAKDSNYGYTF.